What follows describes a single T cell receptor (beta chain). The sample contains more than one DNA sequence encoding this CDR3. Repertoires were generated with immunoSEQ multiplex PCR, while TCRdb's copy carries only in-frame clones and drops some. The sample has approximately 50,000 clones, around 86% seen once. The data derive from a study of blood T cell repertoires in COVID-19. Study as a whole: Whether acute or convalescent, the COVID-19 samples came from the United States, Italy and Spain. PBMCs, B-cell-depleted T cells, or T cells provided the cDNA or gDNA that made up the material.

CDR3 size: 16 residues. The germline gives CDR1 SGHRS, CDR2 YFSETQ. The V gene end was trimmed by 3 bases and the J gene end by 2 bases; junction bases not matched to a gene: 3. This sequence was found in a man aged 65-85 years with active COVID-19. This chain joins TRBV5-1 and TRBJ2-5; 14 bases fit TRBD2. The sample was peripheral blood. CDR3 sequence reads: CASSSGLAGGQETQYF. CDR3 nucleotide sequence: TGCGCCAGCAGCTCTGGACTAGCGGGGGGACAAGAGACCCAGTACTTC.